This paragraph covers one TCR beta chain sequence. This sample was included in a study of T-cell memory formation after mild COVID-19. The V gene's germline CDR1 is MNHNY and CDR2 SVGAGI (reference sequence). The CDR3 is 15 residues long. The trim removed 4 bases at V and 9 bases at J, leaving 10 bases unmatched. TCRdb fed the 5' RACE reads into MiXCR, producing one record per CDR3 protein. The sample contains about 150,000 distinct CDR3 sequences, over 10% of which appear only once. This chain uses TRBV6-6 with TRBJ2-1, with 9 bases lining up with TRBD1. Sequenced sample: PBMCs or a T cell subset sorted from them (not recorded which). The clonotype was recovered from a man aged 18 to 29 who had mild COVID-19 (a few samples of this study predate the infection). Cell type and time point are not known. The CDR3 DNA sequence: TGTGCCAGCAGTTGGGCTCCGGGACAGGGAAGTGAGCAGTTCTTC. It specifies CASSWAPGQGSEQFF.